The T cell receptor (beta chain) under discussion was sequenced for a study of early T cells in non-severe SARS-CoV-2 infection. Study overall: Sequenced bulk RNA came from whole blood that was unsorted, and chains were unpaired. General study findings and limits: Clonotype matching in VDJdb favored anti-spike CD8 responses and did not capture private and CD4 specificities.

This clonotype was seen at least ten times. What it recognizes is unknown. Individual cDNA molecules were tagged with unique molecular identifiers, the study reported. Each CDR3 protein is one row after TCRdb ran MiXCR on the 5' RACE reads. The data contain about 80,000 distinct CDR3 sequences, more than 4% of them seen just once; the ten biggest clones take up around 6.6%. The receptor was isolated from an adult who was a healthcare worker with PCR-confirmed SARS-CoV-2 infection or an uninfected control (not recorded which). The sample was whole blood, taken at baseline.

For the CDR3, the DNA is TGTGCCAGCAAAAGTGGTGGGGGGCGCAATCAGCCCCAGCATTTT. Its protein product is CASKSGGGRNQPQHF. V is TRBV6-5 and J is TRBJ1-5, with a possible D match to TRBD1 (6 bases). This CDR3 is 15 amino acids long. Trimming stripped 7 bases from V and 2 bases from J, with 15 bases between. Looked up from germline, CDR1 is MNHEY and CDR2 is SVGAGI.